The T cell receptor beta chain described here comes from a study of cytomegalovirus exposure and HLA in healthy donors. Study context: When just under 400 donors were genotyped, roughly 82% of them were found to fall in the Caucasian-associated ancestry cluster.

Overall study findings and caveats: A cluster of highly shared sequence variants was likely a sequencing artifact.

V gave up 4 bases and J gave up 3 bases; unmatched junction bases: 5. Germline V gene lookup returns CDR1 SQVTM and CDR2 ANQGSEA. The CDR3 covers 13 residues. Turning to this clone: Its antigen is unidentified.

The PCR ran on 60 Vbeta and 13 Jbeta primers. Using immunoSEQ multiplex PCR, the repertoire was profiled, and TCRdb retains in-frame clones only, with some absent. The repertoire holds more than 95,000 clones, with 60% to 85% as singletons. Sequencing was performed on PBMCs. The clonotype was recovered from a female donor in good health and CMV-seronegative. The chain joins TRBV29-1 to TRBJ1-1; 7 bases align to TRBD1. The CDR3 region is CSVAAQGYTEAFF. DNA of the CDR3: TGCAGCGTTGCGGCACAGGGGTACACTGAAGCTTTCTTT.